These 15 T cell receptor beta chains share one sample of origin, sequenced in a study of CD8+ T cells in alopecia areata. RNA was extracted and reverse transcribed into cDNA as the sequencing template. Repertoires were generated with immunoSEQ multiplex PCR, while TCRdb's copy carries only in-frame clones and drops some. The data contain 90,000 to 130,000 clones, 50% to 60% of them singletons. Sequenced input: NKG2D-low CD8+ T cells sorted from blood. Receptors were obtained from a human donor with alopecia areata.

The chain links TRBV2 to TRBJ2-3; 9 bases line up with TRBD1. CDR1 is SNHLY, CDR2 FYNNEI, per germline. The junction had 5 bases not matched to a gene; V was cut back by 5 bases and J by 2 bases. The CDR3 runs to 15 residues. The CDR3 DNA follows: TGTGCCAGCAGTTACAGGGGGCGCGACACAGATACGCAGTATTTT. Its protein is CASSYRGRDTDTQYF.

This clone was seen more than once but under ten times. The rearrangement links TRBV5-4 to TRBJ2-3, with a possible D match to TRBD1 (6 bases). The V gene lost 0 bases and the J gene lost 6 bases, with 11 bases spanning the gap. Germline V gene data show CDR1 as SGHNT and CDR2 as YYREEE (reference sequence). The CDR3 sequence is 14 residues long. CDR3 sequence (DNA): TGTGCCAGCAGCTTGGTCGAGGGGGATGATACGCAGTATTTT. Amino acid sequence: CASSLVEGDDTQYF.

The V and J genes are TRBV28 and TRBJ2-5, with D perhaps matching TRBD1 or TRBD2 (5 bases each). Trimming cost V 5 bases and J 7 bases, with 26 bases left between them. The CDR3 totals 17 residues. The germline V gene encodes CDR1 MDHEN and CDR2 SYDVKM. CDR3 sequence (DNA): TGTGCCAGCAGTGCTCTTATCCCGGGGCCTATAGCGTGGACCCAGTACTTC. Amino acids: CASSALIPGPIAWTQYF. The whole variable domain, filled in from reference TRBV28 and TRBJ2-5, reads DVKVTQSSRYLVKRTGEKVFLECVQDMDHENMFWYRQDPGLGLRLIYFSYDVKMKEKGDIPEGYSVSREKKERFSLILESASTNQTSMYLCASSALIPGPIAWTQYFGPGTRLLVL.

The gene calls are TRBV7-9 and TRBJ2-7, with 10 nucleotides matching TRBD1. The V segment lost 4 bases and the J segment 4 bases; nucleotides outside the gene matches: 10. The CDR3 is 16 residues long. Germline V gene sequence: CDR1 SEHNR, CDR2 FQNEAQ (reference sequence). The chain's CDR3 is CASSSPRQGARYEQYF. The CDR3 region has the DNA TGTGCCAGCAGCTCCCCTCGACAGGGGGCTAGGTACGAGCAGTACTTC. Full variable domain (remainder filled in from reference TRBV7-9 and TRBJ2-7): DTGVSQNPRHKITKRGQNVTFRCDPISEHNRLYWYRQTLGQGPEFLTYFQNEAQLEKSRLLSDRFSAERPKGSFSTLEIQRTEQGDSAMYLCASSSPRQGARYEQYFGPGTRLTVT.

J is TRBJ2-5 and V is TRBV5-4; 9 nucleotides agree with TRBD1. V lost 3 bases to trimming and J lost 4 bases; unmatched junction nucleotides: 4. The CDR3 consists of 14 residues. Looked up from germline, CDR1 is SGHNT and CDR2 is YYREEE (reference sequence). This CDR3 reads CASSSGQGRETQYF. In nucleotides, the CDR3 is TGTGCCAGCAGCTCGGGACAGGGTCGAGAGACCCAGTACTTC.

J is TRBJ1-5 and V is TRBV2, with TRBD1 matching over 7 bases. Germline CDR1 and CDR2: SNHLY and FYNNEI. CDR3 length: 14 residues. V lost 6 bases and J lost 3; bases outside the gene matches: 5. CDR3 sequence: CASRDGQVNQPQHF. For the CDR3, the DNA is TGTGCCAGCAGGGATGGACAGGTCAATCAGCCCCAGCATTTT.

This clone came up a few times. The CDR3 here is CASSLGLWTRGQETQYF. The CDR3 bases are TGTGCCAGCAGCTTAGGGCTGTGGACGCGGGGTCAAGAGACCCAGTACTTC. The chain links TRBV7-3 to TRBJ2-5, with a tentative D call TRBD2 (6 bases). The germline gives CDR1 SGHTA, CDR2 FQGTGA. The CDR3 runs to 17 residues. Deletions cut 2 bases from V and 2 bases from J, with 18 bases between.

The chain carries TRBV30 and TRBJ1-2; D may be TRBD1 (5 bases). V shed 1 base and J shed 2 bases, with 8 bases lying between them. This CDR3 region has 13 residues. Germline CDR1 reads GTSNPN; CDR2 reads SVGIG (reference sequence). Written as DNA, the CDR3 is TGTGCCTGGAGTGGCCGGGACAACTATGGCTACACCTTC. Translation gives CAWSGRDNYGYTF.

The chain links TRBV25-1 to TRBJ2-3; no firm D call. The germline V and J ends were trimmed by 3 bases and 2 bases, with 6 bases remaining between them. The germline V gene has CDR1 MGHDK and CDR2 SYGVNS. CDR3 length: 13 amino acids. Here the CDR3 reads CASSEGYTDTQYF. The CDR3, as DNA: TGTGCCAGCAGTGAGGGGTACACAGATACGCAGTATTTT.

The chain carries TRBV6-5 and TRBJ2-1, with D perhaps matching TRBD2 (6 bases). CDR1 is MNHEY, CDR2 SVGAGI, per germline. The CDR3 is made up of 13 amino acids. Trimming removed 4 bases from V and 5 bases from J, with 9 bases in between. CDR3 nucleotides: TGTGCCAGCAGTTGGGGCGGGAACAATGAGCAGTTCTTC. Its translation is CASSWGGNNEQFF.

The V and J genes are TRBV6-1 and TRBJ1-2; no clear D gene. With 2 bases removed from V and 3 bases from J, the gap between germline ends came to 13 bases. The CDR3 totals 15 residues. Germline V gives CDR1 MNHNS, CDR2 SASEGT. The CDR3 loop is CASSENPGSHYGYTF. The CDR3 nucleotides read TGTGCCAGCAGTGAAAATCCGGGCAGCCACTATGGCTACACCTTC.

The V and J genes are TRBV5-6 and TRBJ2-2, with 10 bases matching TRBD2. V dropped 3 bases and J dropped 4; count of bases not matched to a gene: 3. CDR1 and CDR2 from the germline V gene are SGHDT and YYEEEE. The CDR3 contains 15 residues. The CDR3 coding sequence is TGTGCCAGCAGCTCCAGCGGGAGGGGCACCGGGGAGCTGTTTTTT. Residues: CASSSSGRGTGELFF.

This clone was seen only a few times. The chain has TRBV4-1 and TRBJ2-1, with D unclear. From germline, CDR1 is MGHRA and CDR2 YSYEKL. With 0 bases removed from V and 2 bases from J, the gap between germline ends came to 5 bases. This CDR3 comprises 14 residues. CDR3: CASSQEGTYNEQFF. CDR3 bases: TGCGCCAGCAGCCAAGAGGGGACCTACAATGAGCAGTTCTTC.

The J gene is TRBJ2-4, the V gene TRBV30, with a tentative D call TRBD1 (6 bases). This CDR3 region has 13 residues. V lost 3 bases to trimming and J lost 7 bases, with 13 bases between them. The germline gives CDR1 GTSNPN, CDR2 SVGIG (reference sequence). In DNA form, the CDR3 reads TGTGCCTGGAGCCCCAATGGACAGAACATTCAGTACTTC. It translates to CAWSPNGQNIQYF.

This chain connects TRBV4-1 to TRBJ1-2, with 9 positions matching TRBD1. Germline CDR1 and CDR2: MGHRA and YSYEKL. The CDR3 spans 16 residues. The junction had 6 bases not matched to a gene; V was cut back by 0 bases and J by 4 bases. The CDR3 protein is CASSQDLRDRAYGYTF. CDR3 nucleotides: TGCGCCAGCAGCCAAGATCTACGGGACAGGGCCTATGGCTACACCTTC.